This entry concerns a single T cell receptor beta chain. Antigen unknown. This record comes from a study of coeliac disease. Study overall: Without high-resolution HLA typing, biased TRBV7-2 usage was queried. Study-wide points: Only 1 of 6 controls, but about 55% of the 18 coeliac samples, showed published gliadin-specific TRB sequences.

The method was immunoSEQ multiplex PCR; TCRdb's version includes in-frame clones alone and lacks a portion of them. Here the sample spans about 4,000 clones, roughly 60% being singletons. The CDR3 has 12 amino acids. The ends were cut back, 3 bases at V and 0 bases at J, with 4 bases in the middle. CDR1 and CDR2 from the germline V gene are SGHRS and YFSETQ. Specimen: lymphocytes from the gut lamina propria. This chain uses TRBV5-1 with TRBJ2-7, with D unresolved. The sequence was collected from a woman aged 25 to 39 without celiac disease. The CDR3 protein is CASSSISYEQYF. CDR3 nucleotide sequence: TGCGCCAGCAGCTCAATCTCCTACGAGCAGTACTTC. Full variable domain (missing parts from reference TRBV5-1 and TRBJ2-7): KAGVTQTPRYLIKTRGQQVTLSCSPISGHRSVSWYQQTPGQGLQFLFEYFSETQRNKGNFPGRFSGRQFSNSRSEMNVSTLELGDSALYLCASSSISYEQYFGPGTRLTVT.